This is a list of T cell receptor beta chains from one sample in a study of OX40 agonist ivuxolimab in advanced cancers. Sequencing was performed with immunoSEQ multiplex PCR; in TCRdb, only in-frame clones are kept and a portion is missing. Of some 6,500 clones in the sample, less than 70% were seen once. The source was CD4+ or CD8+ T cells sorted from blood, collected in a trial of the OX40 agonist ivuxolimab. These receptor sequences come from an adult with an advanced solid tumor such as melanoma, head and neck, liver or kidney cancer. CDR3s include the opening cysteine and the closing phenylalanine or tryptophan. Fields, in order: clone size, J gene, D gene, V gene, CDR3 protein, CDR3 DNA. A D gene is named only where the DNA matches it firmly. A clone size is listed for some rows: how often the clone was seen (once, few, many), or a class if it is expanded.

-	TRBJ2-6	-	TRBV4-1	CASSRGANVLTF	TGCGCCAGCAGCCGGGGGGCCAACGTCCTGACTTTC
few	TRBJ1-1	TRBD1	TRBV4-2	CASSQESGTGSEAFF	TGTGCCAGCAGCCAAGAGTCAGGGACAGGGTCTGAAGCTTTCTTT
-	TRBJ1-1	-	TRBV5-8	CASGEKGRAEAFF	TGTGCCAGCGGGGAGAAGGGGAGGGCTGAAGCTTTCTTT
few	TRBJ1-5	-	TRBV28	CASVGLGNQPQHF	TGTGCCAGCGTCGGGCTCGGCAATCAGCCCCAGCATTTT
-	TRBJ1-1	-	TRBV4-1	CASSQESVGVLNTEAFF	TGCGCCAGCAGCCAAGAGTCGGTAGGCGTATTGAACACTGAAGCTTTCTTT
-	TRBJ1-1	-	TRBV6-1	CASQDPMNTEAFF	TGTGCCAGCCAAGATCCGATGAACACTGAAGCTTTCTTT
-	TRBJ1-3	-	TRBV9	CASSPSPGNTIYF	TGTGCCAGCAGCCCCAGCCCTGGAAACACCATATATTTT
-	TRBJ2-5	-	TRBV7-8	CASSLGQREYF	TGTGCCAGCAGCTTAGGACAGAGGGAGTACTTC
-	TRBJ2-5	-	TRBV14	CASSPWVGQQETQYF	TGTGCCAGCAGCCCATGGGTAGGACAGCAAGAGACCCAGTACTTC
few	TRBJ2-1	TRBD1	TRBV6-6	CASTLMGDRPYNEQFF	TGTGCCAGCACCCTGATGGGGGACAGGCCCTACAATGAGCAGTTCTTC
-	TRBJ2-5	-	TRBV21-1	CASSRHPEREQYF	TGTGCCAGCAGCAGGCACCCCGAGAGAGAGCAGTACTTC
-	TRBJ2-3	TRBD2	TRBV29-1	CSVEKRGDNTDTQYF	TGCAGCGTTGAGAAGCGGGGGGACAACACAGATACGCAGTATTTT
-	TRBJ2-3	TRBD2	TRBV7-9	CASEPYGLAGGLETDTQYF	TGTGCCAGCGAACCCTATGGACTAGCGGGAGGGCTTGAGACAGATACGCAGTATTTT
-	TRBJ2-7	-	TRBV27	CASSLSTRGYEQYF	TGTGCCAGCAGTTTATCGACGAGGGGCTACGAGCAGTACTTC
-	TRBJ1-2	-	TRBV4-3	CASSQGAQGFYGYTF	TGCGCCAGCAGCCAAGGAGCACAGGGATTCTATGGCTACACCTTC
few	TRBJ2-3	TRBD2	TRBV14	CASSQDWGTSGPTDTQYF	TGTGCCAGCAGCCAAGATTGGGGGACTAGCGGACCCACAGATACGCAGTATTTT
few	TRBJ2-1	TRBD2	TRBV7-9	CASSSGTSGGDEQFF	TGTGCCAGCAGCTCGGGGACTAGCGGGGGTGATGAGCAGTTCTTC
-	TRBJ2-7	TRBD1	TRBV7-2	CASRGQTYEQYF	TGTGCCAGCAGGGGACAGACCTACGAGCAGTACTTC
-	TRBJ1-1	-	TRBV2	CASREAGDTEAFF	TGTGCCAGCAGGGAGGCGGGCGACACTGAAGCTTTCTTT
-	TRBJ1-6	TRBD1	TRBV9	CASSPGQENSPLHF	TGTGCCAGCAGCCCCGGACAGGAGAATTCACCCCTCCACTTT
-	TRBJ1-1	-	TRBV29-1	CSAQGGEGTEAFF	TGCAGCGCTCAAGGGGGGGAGGGGACTGAAGCTTTCTTT
-	TRBJ2-5	TRBD1	TRBV6-5	CASSGTGWQKTQYF	TGTGCCAGCAGCGGGACAGGGTGGCAAAAGACCCAGTACTTC
-	TRBJ1-1	-	TRBV30	CAWSVNGLEAFF	TGTGCCTGGAGTGTAAACGGGCTAGAAGCTTTCTTT
-	TRBJ2-2	TRBD1	TRBV29-1	CSVEDGESQGVSGELFF	TGCAGCGTTGAAGACGGCGAGAGCCAGGGGGTGTCCGGGGAGCTGTTTTTT
-	TRBJ1-3	-	TRBV4-1	CASSQDGLGGNTIYF	TGCGCCAGCAGCCAAGACGGGCTGGGTGGAAACACCATATATTTT
-	TRBJ2-1	-	TRBV27	CASSLWYTDNEQFF	TGTGCCAGCAGTTTGTGGTACACCGACAATGAGCAGTTCTTC
few	TRBJ2-2	-	TRBV9	CASSPRNTGELFF	TGTGCCAGCAGCCCCCGCAACACCGGGGAGCTGTTTTTT
-	TRBJ2-7	TRBD1	TRBV4-2	CASSHRGPRYEQYF	TGTGCCAGCAGCCACAGGGGGCCTCGGTACGAGCAGTACTTC
medium-sized	TRBJ2-2	TRBD2	TRBV4-3	CASSLAASGNTGELFF	TGCGCCAGCAGCCTAGCCGCTAGCGGGAACACCGGGGAGCTGTTTTTT
-	TRBJ2-6	-	TRBV19	CASSSGYSGANVLTF	TGTGCCAGTAGTAGCGGCTACTCTGGGGCCAACGTCCTGACTTTC
-	TRBJ2-1	TRBD2	TRBV27	CASSVGLADLNEQFF	TGTGCCAGCAGTGTGGGACTAGCGGATCTTAATGAGCAGTTCTTC
-	TRBJ2-2	TRBD1	TRBV19	CATNQGAGDGELFF	TGTGCAACCAATCAGGGGGCCGGGGACGGGGAGCTGTTTTTT
-	TRBJ2-2	TRBD2	TRBV4-1	CASSQDLGPSGSSGELFF	TGCGCCAGCAGCCAAGATCTAGGGCCTAGCGGGAGTTCCGGGGAGCTGTTTTTT
-	TRBJ2-7	TRBD1	TRBV13	CASSASPGQGASSYEQYF	TGTGCCAGCAGCGCCTCCCCCGGGCAGGGGGCCAGCTCCTACGAGCAGTACTTC
-	TRBJ2-1	-	TRBV11-2	CASSDGSYNEQFF	TGTGCCAGCAGCGACGGGAGTTACAATGAGCAGTTCTTC
-	TRBJ2-5	TRBD2	TRBV29-1	CSDLLAEEETQYF	TGCAGCGACTTGCTAGCGGAGGAGGAGACCCAGTACTTC
-	TRBJ2-7	-	TRBV7-9	CASSSAADFLVEQYF	TGTGCCAGCAGCTCCGCCGCGGACTTCCTCGTCGAGCAGTACTTC
few	TRBJ2-5	-	TRBV7-9	CASAERLGETQYF	TGTGCCAGCGCAGAACGCTTAGGGGAGACCCAGTACTTC
once	TRBJ2-1	-	TRBV30	CAWSVDFNEQFF	TGTGCCTGGAGTGTGGATTTCAATGAGCAGTTCTTC
-	TRBJ2-5	-	TRBV11-3	CASSKGQIETQYF	TGTGCCAGCAGCAAGGGACAAATAGAGACCCAGTACTTC
-	TRBJ2-7	-	TRBV29-1	CSVEDQAGEQYF	TGCAGCGTTGAAGATCAGGCAGGCGAGCAGTACTTC
-	TRBJ2-7	-	TRBV28	CASSLSRGYSYEQYF	TGTGCCAGCAGTTTATCGAGGGGTTACTCCTACGAGCAGTACTTC
-	TRBJ2-3	TRBD1	TRBV7-1	CASSSRQGVDTDTQYF	TGTGCCAGCAGCTCGCGACAGGGGGTAGACACAGATACGCAGTATTTT
once	TRBJ2-7	-	TRBV7-8	CASAPGPSYEQYF	TGTGCCAGCGCGCCAGGGCCATCCTACGAGCAGTACTTC
-	TRBJ2-7	TRBD1	TRBV5-1	CASSDRTGAYEQYF	TGCGCCAGCAGCGACCGGACAGGGGCCTACGAGCAGTACTTC
-	TRBJ2-1	-	TRBV7-9	CASSLASSRSYEQFF	TGTGCCAGCAGCTTGGCGTCTAGCAGGAGCTATGAGCAGTTCTTC
-	TRBJ1-1	-	TRBV19	CASSLQGNTEAFF	TGTGCCAGTAGTCTACAGGGGAACACTGAAGCTTTCTTT
-	TRBJ2-3	-	TRBV19	CASSIGSASTDTQYF	TGTGCCAGTAGTATAGGCTCGGCCTCCACAGATACGCAGTATTTT
-	TRBJ1-5	-	TRBV5-6	CASSLEGRTNQPQHF	TGTGCCAGCAGCTTGGAAGGCAGGACTAATCAGCCCCAGCATTTT
-	TRBJ1-6	-	TRBV27	CASSNRVYSPLHF	TGTGCCAGCAGTAACCGGGTTTACTCACCCCTCCACTTT
-	TRBJ2-5	-	TRBV27	CASNNPGTINWTQYF	TGTGCCAGCAACAACCCCGGGACGATTAATTGGACCCAGTACTTC
-	TRBJ2-2	TRBD1	TRBV19	CASSMTGGSGELFF	TGTGCCAGTAGTATGACAGGGGGGTCCGGGGAGCTGTTTTTT
-	TRBJ1-4	TRBD1	TRBV6-1	CASTQGTGGFEKLFF	TGTGCCAGCACCCAAGGGACAGGGGGCTTTGAAAAACTGTTTTTT
-	TRBJ2-3	-	TRBV7-7	CASSLAEASTDTQYF	TGTGCCAGCAGCTTAGCGGAAGCGAGCACAGATACGCAGTATTTT
-	TRBJ1-2	TRBD1	TRBV2	CASRTGQGFYGYTF	TGTGCCAGCAGAACGGGACAGGGTTTTTATGGCTACACCTTC
-	TRBJ2-7	-	TRBV18	CASSPAGDTSYEQYF	TGTGCCAGCTCACCAGCAGGGGACACCTCCTACGAGCAGTACTTC